Below, 25 T cell receptor beta chains from the same sample are listed, as sequenced in a study of blood T cell repertoires in COVID-19. Clones were sequenced by immunoSEQ multiplex PCR, and TCRdb holds only the in-frame ones, with some missing. The table includes approximately 470,000 clones, approximately 90% detected once. The sample consisted of PBMCs or T cells enriched from blood (not recorded which). The receptors come from a young woman who had recovered from COVID-19.

This clone appeared a single time. V is TRBV28 and J is TRBJ2-7, with TRBD1 matching 9 bases. The length of the CDR3 is 17 residues. In germline, CDR1 is MDHEN, CDR2 SYDVKM. V was clipped by 7 bases and J by 6 bases; unmatched bases: 19. CDR3 amino acids: CASTPTGGGEVGSEQYF. As DNA, the CDR3 is TGTGCCAGCACCCCTACAGGGGGCGGCGAGGTGGGAAGCGAGCAGTACTTC.

V and J are TRBV7-8 and TRBJ1-2, with no clear D. The CDR3 totals 12 residues. CDR1 and CDR2 (germline): SGHVS, FQNEAQ. V lost 8 bases to trimming and J lost 8 bases, with 15 bases between them. Here the CDR3 reads CASRTLGGGYTF. The CDR3 nucleotides are TGTGCCAGCCGGACCCTTGGAGGCGGCTACACCTTC.

The chain recombines TRBV19 with TRBJ1-6; no clear D. Germline V gene lookup returns CDR1 LNHDA and CDR2 SQIVND (reference sequence). CDR3 length: 14 amino acids. Trimming cost V 4 bases and J 9 bases, with 13 bases left between them. The DNA for the CDR3 is TGTGCCAGTAGTACGGGTCTAGCAGGTTCACCCCTCCACTTT. Protein product: CASSTGLAGSPLHF.

V gene TRBV28 combines with J gene TRBJ1-5, with D uncertain. Germline loops: CDR1 MDHEN, CDR2 SYDVKM. There are 13 residues in the CDR3. With 3 bases removed from V and 5 bases from J, the gap between germline ends came to 8 bases. CDR3 in DNA: TGTGCCAGCAGTTTTGCAACTGATCAGCCCCAGCATTTT. This gives the protein CASSFATDQPQHF.

J is TRBJ1-6 and V is TRBV6-5; D may be TRBD1 (5 bases). The CDR3 has 13 amino acids. Per the germline V gene, CDR1 is MNHEY and CDR2 is SVGAGI. The V and J ends lost 10 bases and 6 bases respectively, with 13 bases between them. CDR3 sequence (DNA): TGTGCCATTTCGACAGTACCTAATTCACCCCTCCACTTT. Translation gives CAISTVPNSPLHF.

The J gene is TRBJ1-2, the V gene TRBV5-4; TRBD1 might be the D (5 bases). Per the germline V gene, CDR1 is SGHNT and CDR2 is YYREEE (reference sequence). The CDR3 is 14 amino acids. Trimming took 1 base from V and 4 from J, leaving 11 bases between them. In nucleotides, the CDR3 is TGTGCCAGCAGCTTGAAACAGGATAGCTATGGCTACACCTTC. This translates into CASSLKQDSYGYTF. Based on the CDR3 plus reference TRBV5-4 and TRBJ1-2, the full variable domain is ETGVTQSPTHLIKTRGQQVTLRCSSQSGHNTVSWYQQALGQGPQFIFQYYREEENGRGNFPPRFSGLQFPNYSSELNVNALELDDSALYLCASSLKQDSYGYTFGSGTRLTVV.

CDR3 bases: TGTGCCAGCAGTTCTGGGGGGTACGCTTTCTTT. The encoded protein is CASSSGGYAFF. The gene calls are TRBV12-3 or TRBV12-4 and TRBJ1-1; D perhaps matches TRBD1 (5 bases). Trimming removed 4 bases from V and 11 bases from J, with 11 bases in between. The CDR3 is 11 amino acids.

The chain links TRBV28 to TRBJ1-2; TRBD1 aligns across 7 bases. J was trimmed by 8 bases and V by 3 bases; bases with no gene match: 6. The germline gives CDR1 MDHEN, CDR2 SYDVKM. The CDR3 has 13 amino acids. This chain's CDR3 is CASSFVRGEGYTF. Here the CDR3 DNA reads TGTGCCAGCAGTTTTGTCAGGGGGGAAGGCTACACCTTC.

This clone was detected once. V and J are TRBV9 and TRBJ2-2; TRBD2 aligns across 12 bases. This CDR3 region has 16 residues. V gave up 4 bases and J gave up 5 bases; unmatched junction bases: 6. CDR1 is SGDLS, CDR2 YYNGEE, per germline. The CDR3 bases are TGTGCCAGCAGCCCGTCACTAGCGGGGGGAACCGGGGAGCTGTTTTTT. This gives the protein CASSPSLAGGTGELFF.

The rearrangement uses TRBV30 and TRBJ1-2; perhaps TRBD1 as D (5 bases). With 1 base removed from V and 8 bases from J, the gap between germline ends came to 14 bases. Germline-derived CDR1 and CDR2 are GTSNPN and SVGIG (reference sequence). CDR3 length: 13 residues. The DNA of the CDR3 is TGTGCCTGGAGTGCACGATGGGGGGGAGGCTACACCTTC. It is translated as CAWSARWGGGYTF.

The CDR3 protein is CATSRGGAGREQYF. The CDR3 bases are TGTGCCACCAGCAGAGGGGGCGCAGGGCGGGAGCAGTACTTC. This chain uses TRBV15 with TRBJ2-7; tentative D call: TRBD1 (5 bases). Trimming took 1 base from V and 7 from J, leaving 14 bases between them. The V gene's germline CDR1 is LNHNV and CDR2 YYDKDF (reference sequence). The CDR3 spans 14 residues. Based on the CDR3 plus reference TRBV15 and TRBJ2-7, the full variable domain is DAMVIQNPRYQVTQFGKPVTLSCSQTLNHNVMYWYQQKSSQAPKLLFHYYDKDFNNEADTPDNFQSRRPNTSFCFLDIRSPGLGDTAMYLCATSRGGAGREQYFGPGTRLTVT.

This clone came up once. This chain connects TRBV7-2 to TRBJ2-7, with D possibly TRBD2 on 6 matching bases. The CDR3 is 14 amino acids. Deletions cut 3 bases from V and 0 bases from J, with 9 bases between. Germline values: CDR1 SGHTA, CDR2 FQGNSA. The CDR3 DNA sequence: TGTGCCAGCAGCTTGGGGACTCACTCCTACGAGCAGTACTTC. It yields the protein CASSLGTHSYEQYF.

The chain combines TRBV28 with TRBJ1-5, with a weak D call TRBD1 (5 bases). Germline V CDR1 and CDR2: MDHEN, SYDVKM. Trimming pared 4 bases from V and 0 bases from J, leaving 13 bases between. The CDR3 is 16 amino acids. The CDR3, as DNA: TGTGCCAGCAGTTCTATCGGACAAAATAGCAATCAGCCCCAGCATTTT. It codes for CASSSIGQNSNQPQHF.

In this sample, this clone turned up once. CDR3 residues: CASSVETGPGNTIYF. The DNA of the CDR3 is TGTGCCAGCAGCGTAGAAACAGGGCCCGGAAACACCATATATTTT. The chain links TRBV9 to TRBJ1-3; weak D call: TRBD1 (6 bases). In germline, CDR1 is SGDLS, CDR2 YYNGEE. This CDR3 region has 15 residues. Trimming pared 0 bases from V and 4 bases from J, leaving 11 bases between.

The J gene is TRBJ1-4, the V gene TRBV21-1. TRBV21-1 is reported as a pseudogene. The CDR3 has 16 amino acids. The CDR3 DNA reads TGTGCCAACTCCGGATTTAGGGGCGCGGGGGATGAAAAACTGTTTTTT. This sequence encodes CANSGFRGAGDEKLFF.

The rearrangement links TRBV28 to TRBJ1-3; TRBD1 matches at 7 bases. V was pared by 5 bases and J by 4 bases, with 11 bases of the junction left unmatched. Germline loops: CDR1 MDHEN, CDR2 SYDVKM. The CDR3 has 16 residues. CDR3 sequence: CASSPPQGSGGNTIYF. The CDR3 coding sequence is TGTGCCAGCAGTCCGCCACAGGGGTCGGGCGGAAACACCATATATTTT.

The V and J genes are TRBV19 and TRBJ2-7; 7 bases line up with TRBD1. The germline V gene encodes CDR1 LNHDA and CDR2 SQIVND (reference sequence). The V segment lost 9 bases and the J segment 0 bases; nucleotides outside the gene matches: 5. The CDR3 totals 13 residues. CDR3 sequence: CARKTGSSYEQYF. The CDR3 DNA is TGTGCCAGAAAGACAGGGAGCTCCTACGAGCAGTACTTC.

This clone was recorded only once. The rearrangement joins TRBV6-6 to TRBJ1-2; no definite D call. The CDR3 loop spans 11 amino acids. V gave up 4 bases and J gave up 3 bases, with 3 bases separating them. From germline, CDR1 is MNHNY and CDR2 SVGAGI (reference sequence). The CDR3 region is CASSSDYGYTF. As DNA, the CDR3 is TGTGCCAGCAGTTCCGACTATGGCTACACCTTC.

This sequence joins TRBV10-3 and TRBJ2-2; 9 bases map to TRBD1. The CDR3 has 16 residues. CDR1 and CDR2 (germline): ENHRY, SYGVKD. J gave up 6 bases and V 5 bases, and 10 bases lay outside the gene matches. For the CDR3, the DNA is TGTGCCATCAGTCCCGGGACAGGGCTCGGTTCCGGGGAGCTGTTTTTT. Translated: CAISPGTGLGSGELFF.

V usage is TRBV5-1 and J usage is TRBJ2-7, with D maybe TRBD2 (6 bases). V dropped 0 bases and J dropped 2 bases, with 12 bases sitting between them. The CDR3 runs to 15 residues. CDR1 is SGHRS and CDR2 is YFSETQ in the germline V gene. As DNA, the CDR3 is TGCGCCAGCAGCTTGGCTCTTAGCGGCACCTACGAGCAGTACTTC. The encoded protein is CASSLALSGTYEQYF.

The rearrangement joins TRBV3-1 (or the pseudogene TRBV3-2) to TRBJ1-1; no reliable D call. The germline V gene has CDR1 LGHDT and CDR2 YNNKEL (reference sequence). The CDR3 runs to 14 residues. V was trimmed by 4 bases and J by 11 bases, leaving 20 bases between them. The CDR3 here is CASSPRGKSGAAFF. CDR3 coding DNA: TGTGCCAGCAGCCCCCGAGGGAAGAGTGGTGCGGCTTTCTTT.

V usage is TRBV19 and J usage is TRBJ2-3; D gene uncertain. The CDR3 contains 16 residues. V dropped 3 bases and J dropped 3 bases, with 16 bases sitting between them. Germline V gene data show CDR1 as LNHDA and CDR2 as SQIVND (reference sequence). CDR3 protein: CASSIEANLMTDTQYF. The DNA of the CDR3 is TGTGCCAGTAGTATTGAGGCGAATCTTATGACAGATACGCAGTATTTT.

The chain carries TRBV11-2 and TRBJ2-2; TRBD1 matches 9 bases. Germline values: CDR1 SGHAT, CDR2 FQNNGV. The V gene end was trimmed by 5 bases and the J gene end by 1 base; junction bases not matched to a gene: 2. This CDR3 is built from 15 residues. CDR3 sequence (DNA): TGTGCCAGCAGCCCGGGACAGGGGAACACCGGGGAGCTGTTTTTT. Its protein product is CASSPGQGNTGELFF.

The chain links TRBV6-2 or TRBV6-3 to TRBJ2-1; TRBD2 aligns across 7 bases. With 6 bases clipped from V and 3 bases from J, the junction kept 8 bases outside the gene matches. CDR3 size: 15 residues. Germline V gene sequence: CDR1 MNHEY, CDR2 SVGEGT. This chain's CDR3 is CASRYGGFNYNEQFF. Written as DNA, the CDR3 is TGTGCCAGCAGATACGGGGGGTTCAACTACAATGAGCAGTTCTTC.

The chain combines TRBV30 with TRBJ1-2; TRBD1 is a possible D gene (6 bases). Per the germline V gene, CDR1 is GTSNPN and CDR2 is SVGIG (reference sequence). CDR3 length equals 12 residues. V was clipped by 2 bases and J by 7 bases, with 11 bases between them. The CDR3 sequence: CAWSTGQLGYTF. CDR3 coding DNA: TGTGCCTGGAGTACAGGACAGCTTGGCTACACCTTC.